This TCR beta chain originates from a study of CD4 T cells in relation to SARS-CoV-2 and coronaviruses. CDR1 DFQATT and CDR2 SNEGSKA come from the germline V gene (reference sequence). Trimming shortened V by 3 bases and J by 1 base, and 10 bases separated the two germline ends. This CDR3 comprises 13 residues. This clone was recorded only once. Deep TCR-beta sequencing used DNA from uncultured naive and memory CD4+ T cells. Data came from immunoSEQ multiplex PCR; TCRdb stores just in-frame clones and leaves some out. The sample carries tens of thousands of clones, 92% recorded once. The origin of this receptor is an adult with COVID-19. The specimen sequenced was naive CD4+ T cells from PBMCs. Subset given: naive CD4+ T cells isolated by negative enrichment. This rearrangement joins TRBV20-1 to TRBJ2-7; D is ambiguous. CDR3 sequence: CSASSQPSYEQYF. In nucleotides, the CDR3 is TGCAGTGCTAGTTCACAGCCTTCCTACGAGCAGTACTTC.